The source of this T cell receptor beta chain is a study of spatial heterogeneity in lung cancer. Turning to the study itself: PBMC samples from follow-up, when available, were sequenced at a median of roughly two years post-resection.

All TCR cDNA molecules were individually tagged with a unique molecular identifier. TCRdb processed the 5' RACE reads anew with MiXCR; each CDR3 protein has one entry. The sample shows some 54,000 distinct CDR3 sequences, 7.4% of them seen only once. This clonotype has ten or more counts. Trimming shortened V by 6 bases and J by 4 bases, and 10 bases separated the two germline ends. This CDR3 has 13 amino acids. CDR1 and CDR2 (germline): KGHSY, FQNENV. Time point specified: blood at routine non-recurrence follow-up after resection. From tumor, nontumor lung or frozen PBMC, whole RNA was taken unsorted for sequencing.

The clonotype originates from a female donor with early-stage non-small cell lung cancer. Sample: PBMCs, taken at follow-up. This sequence joins TRBV16 and TRBJ1-5; D remains ambiguous. DNA for the CDR3: TGTGCCAGCAGTCAAACCCCGAATCAGCCCCAGCATTTT. It encodes CASSQTPNQPQHF. The full variable domain, its missing parts supplied by reference TRBV16 and TRBJ1-5, is GEEVAQTPKHLVRGEGQKAKLYCAPIKGHSYVFWYQQVLKNEFKFLISFQNENVFDETGMPKERFSAKCLPNSPCSLEIQATKLEDSAVYFCASSQTPNQPQHFGDGTRLSIL.